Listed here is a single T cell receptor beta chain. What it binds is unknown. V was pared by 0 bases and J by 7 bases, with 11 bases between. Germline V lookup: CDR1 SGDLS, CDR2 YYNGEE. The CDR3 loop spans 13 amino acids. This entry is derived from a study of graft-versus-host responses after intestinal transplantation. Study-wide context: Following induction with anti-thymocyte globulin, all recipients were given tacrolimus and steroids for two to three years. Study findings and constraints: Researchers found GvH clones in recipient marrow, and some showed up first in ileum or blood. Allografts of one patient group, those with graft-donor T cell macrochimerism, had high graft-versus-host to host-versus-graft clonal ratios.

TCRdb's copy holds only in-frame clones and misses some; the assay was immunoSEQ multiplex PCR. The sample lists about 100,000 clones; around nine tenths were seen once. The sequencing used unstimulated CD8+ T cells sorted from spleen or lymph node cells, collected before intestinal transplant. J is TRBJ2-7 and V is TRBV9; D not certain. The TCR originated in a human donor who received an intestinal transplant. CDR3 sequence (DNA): TGTGCCAGCAGCGTAGACTCTGACGGGGAGCAGTACTTC. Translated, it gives CASSVDSDGEQYF.